This T cell receptor (beta chain) emerged from a study of a mutant IDH1 vaccine in newly diagnosed glioma. On the study more broadly: Treated patients, approximately 62% male and approximately 40% female, averaged about 42 years of age. Previous care, which was radiotherapy, temozolomide, or both, most often involved both. V12 took place at week 35, and V13 at week 47.

Described time point: week 35, safety follow-up. It was 300 ug of mutant IDH1 20-mer peptide that made up each vaccine dose, given with topical imiquimod. The donors' diagnosis was new WHO grade 3 or 4 astrocytoma that was IDH1-mutant and ATRX-lost. Sequencing was performed with immunoSEQ multiplex PCR; in TCRdb, only in-frame clones are kept and a portion is missing. The table records tens of thousands of clones, over 60% of them present only once. The V gene lost 4 bases and the J gene lost 0 bases, with 7 bases spanning the gap. This CDR3 region has 13 residues. Germline V gene lookup returns CDR1 SGHRS and CDR2 YFSETQ. Points on this clone: Its antigen is unknown.

The chain couples TRBV5-1 to TRBJ1-2; D gene ambiguous. The TCR comes from a middle-aged man with glioma. This specimen consisted of PBMCs, obtained from a glioma patient whose treatment included an IDH1 peptide vaccine. CDR3 in amino acids: CASSPTANYGYTF. DNA of the CDR3: TGCGCCAGCAGCCCCACAGCTAACTATGGCTACACCTTC.